This record covers a single T cell receptor (beta chain). These data belong to a study of technical replicates of blood from several donors. Losses at the gene ends were 3 bases for V and 10 bases for J; bases not matched to a gene: 9. Germline values: CDR1 SGHTA, CDR2 FQGNSA. The length of the CDR3 is 15 residues. The data were produced by immunoSEQ multiplex PCR, yet TCRdb's version contains in-frame clones alone and is incomplete. The data hold about 74,000 clones, with just under 95% observed a single time. This clonotype was sampled from a human donor in good health. Sequenced material: T cells isolated from PBMCs. The chain uses TRBV7-2 and TRBJ2-1; 10 nucleotides agree with TRBD2. DNA for the CDR3: TGTGCCAGCAGCTTCTTGCCTAGCGGGAGCTGGGAGCAGTTCTTC. Protein sequence: CASSFLPSGSWEQFF.